The 14 T cell receptor beta chains below all came from one sample that was sequenced in a study of blood T cell repertoires in COVID-19. Sequencing was performed with immunoSEQ multiplex PCR; in TCRdb, only in-frame clones are kept and a portion is missing. Among 100,000 or so clones listed, approximately 89% were seen once. The sequencing input was peripheral blood. Receptors originate from a woman aged 25-40 years with acute or convalescent COVID-19.

This chain uses TRBV19 with TRBJ1-5, with 8 bases fitting TRBD1. V was clipped by 7 bases and J by 7 bases; unmatched bases: 6. The CDR3 length is 13 residues. Germline V gives CDR1 LNHDA, CDR2 SQIVND (reference sequence). CDR3 nucleotide sequence: TGTGCCAGTAATGACAGGGGCGGCCAGCCCCAGCATTTT. Amino acids: CASNDRGGQPQHF.

This clone was observed a single time. The rearrangement links TRBV7-9 to TRBJ1-1, with 8 nucleotides matching TRBD1. Germline CDR1 SEHNR, CDR2 FQNEAQ (reference sequence). CDR3 length equals 14 residues. Trimming took 5 bases from V and 3 from J; bases not matched to a gene: 5. For the CDR3, the DNA is TGTGCCAGCAGCCCTACAGGGGGTTACACTGAAGCTTTCTTT. Its translation: CASSPTGGYTEAFF.

The chain combines TRBV9 with TRBJ2-3; a possible D gene is TRBD1 (5 bases). Trimming removed 0 bases from V and 4 bases from J, with 15 bases in between. This CDR3 is built from 16 residues. Germline values: CDR1 SGDLS, CDR2 YYNGEE. The CDR3 spells CASSVGGAWAADTQYF. CDR3 coding DNA: TGTGCCAGCAGCGTAGGTGGGGCTTGGGCGGCAGATACGCAGTATTTT.

The J gene is TRBJ2-7, the V gene TRBV6-2 or TRBV6-3; 8 positions match TRBD2. CDR1 and CDR2 from the germline V gene are MNHEY and SVGEGT. The CDR3 runs to 18 residues. The junction had 14 bases not matched to a gene; V was cut back by 2 bases and J by 2 bases. CDR3: CASSYGVGLAGRTYEQYF. The CDR3 nucleotides read TGTGCCAGCAGTTACGGGGTTGGTCTAGCGGGCCGAACCTACGAGCAGTACTTC.

This chain joins TRBV25-1 and TRBJ2-1; 12 bases are shared with TRBD2. Unmatched junction bases numbered 4, after V lost 5 bases and J lost 2 bases. CDR1 is MGHDK and CDR2 is SYGVNS in the germline V gene. CDR3 length equals 16 residues. The CDR3 sequence: CASSSGLAGPYNEQFF. The CDR3 DNA follows: TGTGCCAGCAGTAGCGGACTAGCGGGGCCCTACAATGAGCAGTTCTTC.

The chain carries TRBV7-6 and TRBJ2-7, with a weak D call TRBD2 (5 bases). Trimming removed 4 bases at V and 7 bases at J, with 20 bases between. The germline V gene encodes CDR1 SGHVS and CDR2 FNYEAQ. The CDR3 consists of 15 residues. CDR3 loop: CASSSPGIGSQEQYF. CDR3 sequence (DNA): TGTGCCAGCAGCTCTCCGGGGATTGGGTCTCAAGAGCAGTACTTC.

The V gene is TRBV30, the J gene TRBJ1-5; TRBD1 matches 7 bases. CDR3 length: 14 residues. The germline CDR1 and CDR2 sequences are GTSNPN and SVGIG (reference sequence). The ends lost 3 bases at V and 7 bases at J; junction bases unmatched: 9. The CDR3 DNA sequence: TGTGCCTGGAGCGGCACAGGGGCCGGGCAGCCCCAGCATTTT. As protein: CAWSGTGAGQPQHF. Combining the CDR3 with reference TRBV30 and TRBJ1-5 gives the whole variable domain SQTIHQWPATLVQPVGSPLSLECTVEGTSNPNLYWYRQAAGRGLQLLFYSVGIGQISSEVPQNLSASRPQDRQFILSSKKLLLSDSGFYLCAWSGTGAGQPQHFGDGTRLSIL.

This clone was counted a few times. The chain carries TRBV10-3 and TRBJ2-7, with 7 nucleotides matching TRBD2. V lost 10 bases, J lost 5 bases, and 11 bases stayed unmatched. The germline gives CDR1 ENHRY, CDR2 SYGVKD. This CDR3 is built from 13 residues. This chain's CDR3 is CATTGGLRDEQYF. CDR3 DNA: TGTGCCACCACGGGAGGACTTCGAGACGAGCAGTACTTC.

The CDR3 DNA sequence: TGCGCCAGCAGCTTAACAGGGGATCCCTATAATTCACCCCTCCACTTT. It is translated as CASSLTGDPYNSPLHF. The gene calls are TRBV5-1 and TRBJ1-6, with 7 bases fitting TRBD1. The CDR3 covers 16 residues. Trimming at V came to 2 bases and at J to 2 bases, leaving 4 bases not matched to a gene. Germline V lookup: CDR1 SGHRS, CDR2 YFSETQ.

The rearrangement joins TRBV19 to TRBJ1-1; no clear D. CDR3 length equals 14 residues. CDR1 is LNHDA and CDR2 is SQIVND in the germline V gene (reference sequence). Between the trimmed V and J ends, which lost 6 bases and 4 bases, there was a span of 15 bases. The CDR3 DNA reads as TGTGCCAGTAGGTGGGGTGTGGAGGGCACTGAAGCTTTCTTT. It specifies CASRWGVEGTEAFF.

V and J are TRBV10-1 and TRBJ2-1; 9 positions match TRBD2. Germline lookup yields CDR1 WNHNN and CDR2 SYGVQD (reference sequence). Trimming removed 2 bases from V and 5 bases from J; junction bases left unmatched: 10. This CDR3 spans 17 amino acids. CDR3 nucleotide sequence: TGCGCCAGCAGTGAGGGGACCCTAGCGGGGCGGAACAATGAGCAGTTCTTC. It is translated as CASSEGTLAGRNNEQFF.

The chain joins TRBV30 to TRBJ1-6; D call uncertain. Germline V gives CDR1 GTSNPN, CDR2 SVGIG (reference sequence). CDR3 length: 15 amino acids. V lost 3 bases to trimming and J lost 5 bases, with 14 bases between them. Here the CDR3 reads CAWREDRENNSPLHF. DNA for the CDR3: TGTGCCTGGAGAGAAGACCGGGAGAATAATTCACCCCTCCACTTT.

This clone showed up just a few times. In DNA form, the CDR3 reads TGCGCCAGCAGTGAAGCGGGGGGGCTGTCGGACATTCAGTACTTC. Residues: CASSEAGGLSDIQYF. This chain uses TRBV10-2 with TRBJ2-4; 10 bases are a match to TRBD2. Germline-derived CDR1 and CDR2 are WSHSY and SAAADI. The CDR3 contains 15 residues. V shed 3 bases and J 8 bases; nucleotides not matched to a gene: 7.

This rearrangement joins TRBV20-1 to TRBJ1-1; no definite D call. The CDR3 consists of 11 residues. Per germline, CDR1 DFQATT and CDR2 SNEGSKA (reference sequence). V was trimmed by 4 bases and J by 8 bases, leaving 11 bases between them. CDR3 residues: CSATREVEAFF. Written as DNA, the CDR3 is TGCAGTGCTACGAGGGAGGTAGAAGCTTTCTTT.